This T cell receptor beta chain was sequenced for a study of identical twins. Trimming removed 1 base from V and 0 bases from J, with 9 bases in between. In germline, CDR1 is SQVTM, CDR2 ANQGSEA. The CDR3 totals 14 residues. TCRdb redid the calling of the 5' RACE reads with MiXCR, one entry per CDR3 protein. The data hold approximately 550,000 distinct CDR3 sequences, with 20% to 25% observed a single time. Another study also made use of these data, one on yellow fever vaccine responses in identical twins.

The J gene is TRBJ1-1, the V gene TRBV29-1; D gene unclear. The sequencing sample was made of CD4+ T cells sorted from blood. The sequence was obtained from a woman aged 18-30 years in good health. The CDR3 nucleotides are TGCAGCGTTGAAGGGCTACCGATGAACACTGAAGCTTTCTTT. Translating it yields CSVEGLPMNTEAFF.